Below are 2 T cell receptor beta chains sequenced from a single sample in a study of molecular identifiers for immune sequencing clone quantification (dated by TCRdb to 2016 to 2019). The library came from PCR. The data were produced on an Illumina HiSeq 4000. In TCRdb, the public reads were trimmed at Q25 with fastp and aligned with MiXCR, with productive beta chains retained. Every CDR3 protein is listed once, alongside the most common genes and DNA of its rows. Within this sample are about 67,000 distinct CDR3 sequences, with roughly 17% of them counted one time only. The ten largest clones add up to 1.4% to 1.5% of the sample. Material: naive CD8+ T cells from blood, with Jurkat cell RNA spiked in. The label giving this sample's cell subset or site can be read as: FACS-sorted CD8+CD4-CCR7+CD45RA+ naive T cells. The receptors were gathered from a human donor in good health. Some libraries in this study had Jurkat cell RNA spiked in.

The sample holds many counts of this clonotype. The chain has TRBV20-1 and TRBJ2-1, with D possibly TRBD2 on 5 matching bases. The CDR3 is made up of 15 amino acids. CDR1 and CDR2 from the germline V gene are DFQATT and SNEGSKA (reference sequence). V was cut by 0 bases and J by 2 bases, with 11 bases left in between. In DNA, the CDR3 is TGCAGTGCTAGAGATCTGGGAGTAGCCTACAATGAGCAGTTCTTC. Residues: CSARDLGVAYNEQFF.

This clonotype was detected ten times or more. This chain uses TRBV11-3 with TRBJ2-2; 11 nucleotides match TRBD2. Germline CDR1 reads SGHNT; CDR2 reads YENEEA. V was clipped by 5 bases and J by 1 base; unmatched bases: 9. This CDR3 has 18 residues. As DNA, the CDR3 is TGTGCCAGCAGCACCTCTAGCGGGAGGTCCCAGAACACCGGGGAGCTGTTTTTT. Residues: CASSTSSGRSQNTGELFF.